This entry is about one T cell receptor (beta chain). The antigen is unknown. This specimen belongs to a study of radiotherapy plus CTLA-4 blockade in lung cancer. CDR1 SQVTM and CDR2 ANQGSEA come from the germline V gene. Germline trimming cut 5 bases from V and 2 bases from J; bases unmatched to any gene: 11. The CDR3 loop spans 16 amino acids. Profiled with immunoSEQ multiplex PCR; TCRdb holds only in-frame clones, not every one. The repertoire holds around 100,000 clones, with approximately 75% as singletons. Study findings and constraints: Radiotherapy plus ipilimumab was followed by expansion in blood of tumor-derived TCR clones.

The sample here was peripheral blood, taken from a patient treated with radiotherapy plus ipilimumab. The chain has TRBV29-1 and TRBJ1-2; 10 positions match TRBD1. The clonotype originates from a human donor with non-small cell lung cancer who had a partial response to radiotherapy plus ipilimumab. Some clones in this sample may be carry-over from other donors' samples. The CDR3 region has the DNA TGCAGCGTTACAAGACAGGGGGCTGTTAAAAACTATGGCTACACCTTC. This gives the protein CSVTRQGAVKNYGYTF.